One and the same sample provided the 30 T cell receptor beta chains below, sequenced in a study of cytomegalovirus exposure and HLA in healthy donors. PCR employed 60 Vbeta and 13 Jbeta primers. The table came from immunoSEQ multiplex PCR; TCRdb's copy has only in-frame clones and leaves some out. The listing contains some 82,000 clones. Specimen: PBMCs. Receptors originate from a woman aged 25 to 39 in good health and CMV-seronegative.

The chain combines TRBV15 with TRBJ1-2; D unresolved. There are 16 residues in the CDR3. Deletions cut 0 bases from V and 8 bases from J, with 19 bases between. Germline V CDR1 and CDR2: LNHNV, YYDKDF (reference sequence). The CDR3: CATSRDRQHTTGGYTF. CDR3 nucleotides: TGTGCCACCAGCAGAGATCGGCAGCATACGACCGGGGGCTACACCTTC. The variable domain in full, completed from reference TRBV15 and TRBJ1-2, reads DAMVIQNPRYQVTQFGKPVTLSCSQTLNHNVMYWYQQKSSQAPKLLFHYYDKDFNNEADTPDNFQSRRPNTSFCFLDIRSPGLGDTAMYLCATSRDRQHTTGGYTFGSGTRLTVV.

V is TRBV19 and J is TRBJ2-2; D remains unclear. Germline loops: CDR1 LNHDA, CDR2 SQIVND (reference sequence). Between the trimmed V and J ends, which lost 5 bases and 7 bases, there was a span of 14 bases. The CDR3 covers 14 residues. As DNA, the CDR3 is TGTGCCAGTAGTGCCCAGGTGGTAGGCGGGGAGCTGTTTTTT. Amino acid sequence: CASSAQVVGGELFF.

The chain recombines TRBV29-1 with TRBJ1-4; TRBD1 aligns across 10 bases. V dropped 6 bases and J dropped 8; count of bases not matched to a gene: 3. The CDR3 is 12 amino acids. The germline V gene encodes CDR1 SQVTM and CDR2 ANQGSEA. The CDR3 spells CSVRQGAEKLFF. CDR3 bases: TGCAGCGTCCGACAGGGGGCCGAAAAACTGTTTTTT. Filled out from reference TRBV29-1 and TRBJ1-4, the complete variable domain reads SAVISQKPSRDICQRGTSLTIQCQVDSQVTMMFWYRQQPGQSLTLIATANQGSEATYESGFVIDKFPISRPNLTFSTLTVSNMSPEDSSIYLCSVRQGAEKLFFGSGTQLSVL.

The chain recombines TRBV13 with TRBJ2-1; TRBD2 matches at 13 bases. V lost 6 bases to trimming and J lost 10 bases; unmatched junction nucleotides: 12. The germline V gene has CDR1 PRHDT and CDR2 FYEKMQ (reference sequence). The CDR3 is 16 amino acids. This chain's CDR3 is CASRPRTSGGPVEQFF. In DNA, the CDR3 is TGTGCCAGCAGGCCCCGGACTAGCGGGGGCCCCGTGGAGCAGTTCTTC.

This chain uses TRBV25-1 with TRBJ2-5; 10 nucleotides agree with TRBD1. The CDR3 is made up of 15 amino acids. Losses at the gene ends were 4 bases for V and 4 bases for J; bases not matched to a gene: 6. Germline loops: CDR1 MGHDK, CDR2 SYGVNS. The CDR3 sequence is CASSVGQGGSETQYF. The CDR3 DNA sequence: TGTGCCAGCAGTGTCGGACAGGGGGGATCAGAGACCCAGTACTTC.

This chain links TRBV6-1 with TRBJ2-5; maybe TRBD1 (5 bases). Trimming removed 2 bases at V and 4 bases at J, with 14 bases between. In germline, CDR1 is MNHNS, CDR2 SASEGT. This CDR3 comprises 15 residues. CDR3 nucleotide sequence: TGTGCCAGCAGTGAACAGGGCAGGGCCGCAGAGACCCAGTACTTC. It encodes CASSEQGRAAETQYF.

This chain links TRBV30 with TRBJ2-2; 10 bases match TRBD2. Germline V gene data show CDR1 as GTSNPN and CDR2 as SVGIG (reference sequence). J lost 6 bases, V lost 3 bases, and 7 bases had no gene match. The CDR3 spans 15 residues. The CDR3 sequence is CAWRPSGSPAGELFF. CDR3 nucleotide sequence: TGTGCCTGGAGGCCTAGCGGGAGTCCCGCCGGGGAGCTGTTTTTT.

CDR3 residues: CASSPRALGTEAFF. The CDR3, as DNA: TGTGCCAGCAGCCCGAGGGCGCTTGGCACTGAAGCTTTCTTT. The V gene is TRBV7-2, the J gene TRBJ1-1; D not resolved. This CDR3 comprises 14 residues. Deletions cut 5 bases from V and 4 bases from J, with 14 bases between. Germline V gene lookup returns CDR1 SGHTA and CDR2 FQGNSA. Looking up the rest from reference TRBV7-2 and TRBJ1-1 gives the full variable domain: GAGVSQSPSNKVTEKGKDVELRCDPISGHTALYWYRQSLGQGLEFLIYFQGNSAPDKSGLPSDRFSAERTGGSVSTLTIQRTQQEDSAVYLCASSPRALGTEAFFGQGTRLTVV.

The chain is built from TRBV7-9 and TRBJ2-1; 10 nucleotides line up with TRBD2. The CDR3 covers 13 residues. The V and J ends lost 7 bases and 8 bases, in that order; junction bases with no gene match: 5. Germline CDR1 and CDR2: SEHNR and FQNEAQ (reference sequence). Here the CDR3 reads CASTSSGSDEQFF. Written as DNA, the CDR3 is TGTGCCAGCACCTCTAGCGGGAGCGATGAGCAGTTCTTC. The complete variable domain, with remaining parts taken from reference TRBV7-9 and TRBJ2-1, reads DTGVSQNPRHKITKRGQNVTFRCDPISEHNRLYWYRQTLGQGPEFLTYFQNEAQLEKSRLLSDRFSAERPKGSFSTLEIQRTEQGDSAMYLCASTSSGSDEQFFGPGTRLTVL.

The rearrangement joins TRBV19 to TRBJ1-6; D perhaps matches TRBD1 (5 bases). V was shortened by 4 bases and J by 7 bases, with 14 bases between the two germline ends. This CDR3 has 15 residues. Germline CDR1 is LNHDA and CDR2 is SQIVND (reference sequence). CDR3 bases: TGTGCCAGTAGTACACGGGGGACTACGAATTCACCCCTCCACTTT. Its protein is CASSTRGTTNSPLHF.

V gene TRBV18 combines with J gene TRBJ1-3; possible D gene TRBD1, 6 bases. The CDR3 extends over 15 amino acids. V was cut by 6 bases and J by 4 bases, with 16 bases left in between. Germline loops: CDR1 KGHSH, CDR2 LQKENI. CDR3 protein: CASSPYRESGNTIYF. The CDR3 nucleotides read TGTGCCAGCTCCCCTTACAGGGAATCCGGAAACACCATATATTTT.

The rearrangement joins TRBV19 to TRBJ1-2; TRBD1 might be the D (5 bases). Trimming shortened V by 6 bases and J by 4 bases, and 12 bases separated the two germline ends. Germline V gene data show CDR1 as LNHDA and CDR2 as SQIVND (reference sequence). This CDR3 comprises 13 residues. The CDR3 DNA reads TGTGCCAGTAGCGTAGACAGATCCTATGGCTACACCTTC. Amino acid sequence: CASSVDRSYGYTF.

The chain recombines TRBV19 with TRBJ1-2; 9 bases align to TRBD1. V lost 3 bases to trimming and J lost 0 bases; unmatched junction nucleotides: 2. Germline V CDR1 and CDR2: LNHDA, SQIVND (reference sequence). The CDR3 has 15 amino acids. The CDR3, as DNA: TGTGCCAGTAGTATCCGGGACAGGGCTAACTATGGCTACACCTTC. Its protein is CASSIRDRANYGYTF.

The V and J genes are TRBV7-6 and TRBJ2-5, with D possibly TRBD1 on 5 matching bases. V was pared by 4 bases and J by 1 base, with 10 bases between. Germline V gives CDR1 SGHVS, CDR2 FNYEAQ. This CDR3 has 14 residues. For the CDR3, the DNA is TGTGCCAGCAGCTACTTGCAGGGCCAAGAGACCCAGTACTTC. Its protein product is CASSYLQGQETQYF.

V usage is TRBV19 and J usage is TRBJ2-7; D might be TRBD1 (6 bases). The CDR3 extends over 16 amino acids. Between the trimmed V and J ends, which lost 6 bases and 0 bases, there was a span of 18 bases. The germline V gene has CDR1 LNHDA and CDR2 SQIVND (reference sequence). The DNA for the CDR3 is TGTGCCAGTAGCCCCACACGACAGGTGGACTCCTACGAGCAGTACTTC. Protein product: CASSPTRQVDSYEQYF.

This chain uses TRBV7-2 with TRBJ2-3, with 9 bases identical to TRBD1. This CDR3 comprises 16 residues. Germline assignment: CDR1 SGHTA and CDR2 FQGNSA. V shed 1 base and J 4 bases; nucleotides not matched to a gene: 6. For the CDR3, the DNA is TGTGCCAGCAGCTTAGTCGGGACAGGGATGTCAGATACGCAGTATTTT. Translated: CASSLVGTGMSDTQYF.

The rearrangement links TRBV2 to TRBJ1-2; 7 bases line up with TRBD1. The CDR3 runs to 16 residues. With V trimmed by 2 bases and J by 4 bases, 10 bases remained unmatched. Germline V CDR1 and CDR2: SNHLY, FYNNEI. The CDR3 region is CASSEIGQDLVYGYTF. CDR3 coding DNA: TGTGCCAGCAGTGAAATAGGACAGGACCTCGTCTATGGCTACACCTTC.

The rearrangement uses TRBV2 and TRBJ2-5; unclear D gene. The CDR3 is made up of 13 amino acids. Germline loops: CDR1 SNHLY, CDR2 FYNNEI. Trimming left V 6 bases short and J 3 bases short, with 11 bases between. This CDR3 is CASRFLNKETQYF. The CDR3 DNA reads as TGTGCCAGCAGATTCCTTAACAAAGAGACCCAGTACTTC. The whole variable domain, filled in from reference TRBV2 and TRBJ2-5, reads EPEVTQTPSHQVTQMGQEVILRCVPISNHLYFYWYRQILGQKVEFLVSFYNNEISEKSEIFDDQFSVERPDGSNFTLKIRSTKLEDSAMYFCASRFLNKETQYFGPGTRLLVL.

This chain joins TRBV7-2 and TRBJ2-7; 11 nucleotides align to TRBD1. CDR1 and CDR2 from the germline V gene are SGHTA and FQGNSA. The CDR3 spans 16 residues. Trimming removed 0 bases from V and 2 bases from J; junction bases left unmatched: 3. This CDR3 is CASSLAGTGGTYEQYF. The CDR3 DNA reads TGTGCCAGCAGCTTAGCCGGGACAGGGGGGACCTACGAGCAGTACTTC.

The chain carries TRBV6-1 and TRBJ1-1, with 7 bases aligning to TRBD1. This CDR3 has 13 residues. Germline V gene lookup returns CDR1 MNHNS and CDR2 SASEGT. Trimming at V came to 4 bases and at J to 6 bases, leaving 5 bases not matched to a gene. CDR3: CASSVGQTPEAFF. As DNA, the CDR3 is TGTGCCAGCAGTGTGGGACAGACTCCTGAAGCTTTCTTT.

V gene TRBV5-4 combines with J gene TRBJ1-2; TRBD1 matches at 9 bases. Germline lookup yields CDR1 SGHNT and CDR2 YYREEE (reference sequence). CDR3 length equals 15 residues. J lost 6 bases, V lost 4 bases, and 10 bases had no gene match. The CDR3 here is CASSLGDREMDGYTF. In DNA form, the CDR3 reads TGTGCCAGCAGCCTAGGGGACAGGGAAATGGATGGCTACACCTTC.

The CDR3 nucleotides are TGTGCCAGCAGCTTAGATAAGCGGCACTACGAGCAGTACTTC. Amino acids: CASSLDKRHYEQYF. V gene TRBV7-8 combines with J gene TRBJ2-7; possibly TRBD2 for D (5 bases). Germline CDR1 SGHVS, CDR2 FQNEAQ. The CDR3 extends over 14 amino acids. Trimming took 1 base from V and 3 from J, leaving 10 bases between them.

The chain links TRBV19 to TRBJ1-1; 7 bases match TRBD1. The V and J ends lost 9 bases and 8 bases, in that order; junction bases with no gene match: 12. The germline CDR1 and CDR2 sequences are LNHDA and SQIVND (reference sequence). The CDR3 covers 13 residues. The CDR3: CASRSRGTVEAFF. The CDR3 DNA sequence: TGTGCCAGCCGTAGCCGCGGGACAGTAGAAGCTTTCTTT. Based on the CDR3 plus reference TRBV19 and TRBJ1-1, the full variable domain is DGGITQSPKYLFRKEGQNVTLSCEQNLNHDAMYWYRQDPGQGLRLIYYSQIVNDFQKGDIAEGYSVSREKKESFPLTVTSAQKNPTAFYLCASRSRGTVEAFFGQGTRLTVV.

The DNA of the CDR3 is TGTGCTAGTGGTTCGGGGGGGTGGGGTGAGCAGTTCTTC. Amino acids: CASGSGGWGEQFF. The gene calls are TRBV12-5 and TRBJ2-1, with 8 bases matching TRBD2. The CDR3 has 13 amino acids. V shed 4 bases, J shed 9 bases, and the junction held 5 bases outside the gene matches. Germline V gives CDR1 LGHNT, CDR2 FRNRAP.

J is TRBJ2-1 and V is TRBV5-1, with D tentatively TRBD2 (7 bases). The CDR3 extends over 17 amino acids. Trimming left V 5 bases short and J 3 bases short, with 21 bases between. Germline CDR1 reads SGHRS; CDR2 reads YFSETQ. CDR3 DNA sequence: TGCGCCAGCAGTCTTGGGGGGGGCTTGAATGACTACAATGAGCAGTTCTTC. This codes for CASSLGGGLNDYNEQFF.

The chain is built from TRBV6-1 and TRBJ2-7, with D possibly TRBD1 on 6 matching bases. The length of the CDR3 is 16 residues. Germline-derived CDR1 and CDR2 are MNHNS and SASEGT. V was cut by 4 bases and J by 5 bases, with 21 bases left in between. The CDR3 bases are TGTGCCAGCAGTGTCCGGCAGGGGTCCTCCCCCCACGAGCAGTACTTC. Amino acid sequence: CASSVRQGSSPHEQYF.

CDR3 nucleotides: TGTGCCAGTAGTAGCCAGGGGTCCCTGAGGTCACCCCTCCACTTT. Translating it yields CASSSQGSLRSPLHF. V gene TRBV19 combines with J gene TRBJ1-6; a weak D match, TRBD1 (6 bases). Germline V CDR1 and CDR2: LNHDA, SQIVND (reference sequence). CDR3 length: 15 residues. The V gene lost 4 bases and the J gene lost 10 bases, with 17 bases spanning the gap.

V usage is TRBV7-9 and J usage is TRBJ2-2; weak D call: TRBD1 (6 bases). Germline assignment: CDR1 SEHNR and CDR2 FQNEAQ (reference sequence). The CDR3 contains 15 residues. The ends were cut back, 5 bases at V and 1 base at J, with 11 bases in the middle. The CDR3 loop reads CASSPRGLNTGELFF. The CDR3 DNA sequence: TGTGCCAGCAGCCCGAGGGGGTTGAACACCGGGGAGCTGTTTTTT.

The chain recombines TRBV18 with TRBJ1-2, with a tentative D call TRBD1 (6 bases). CDR3 length: 14 amino acids. Germline V gene lookup returns CDR1 KGHSH and CDR2 LQKENI. The V gene lost 3 bases and the J gene lost 6 bases, with 14 bases spanning the gap. The CDR3 spells CASSPLWGGDGYTF. The CDR3 DNA sequence: TGTGCCAGCTCACCCTTGTGGGGGGGCGATGGCTACACCTTC.

This rearrangement joins TRBV19 to TRBJ1-2, with TRBD1 matching over 8 bases. V lost 3 bases to trimming and J lost 8 bases; unmatched junction nucleotides: 11. The length of the CDR3 is 15 residues. Germline CDR1 LNHDA, CDR2 SQIVND (reference sequence). CDR3 amino acids: CASSIPHQGAQGYTF. The CDR3 region has the DNA TGTGCCAGTAGTATCCCTCACCAGGGGGCGCAAGGCTACACCTTC.